The 13 T cell receptor beta chains below were found in one sample sequenced in a study of T cell responses to AZD1222 COVID-19 vaccine. Assay: immunoSEQ multiplex PCR; the TCRdb copy retains only in-frame clones and omits some. The repertoire holds 100,000 to 150,000 clones, with less than 95% as singletons. Here the sequenced sample was peripheral blood, taken on day 0 of AZD1222 vaccination. These receptors were collected from an adult in good health.

This chain links TRBV11-3 with TRBJ2-3; TRBD1 matches 11 bases. Unmatched junction bases numbered 8, after V lost 5 bases and J lost 4 bases. CDR3 length: 16 residues. The germline CDR1 and CDR2 sequences are SGHNT and YENEEA. CDR3 protein: CASSAGRTGGPDTQYF. CDR3 DNA: TGTGCCAGCAGCGCCGGACGGACAGGGGGCCCAGATACGCAGTATTTT. Variable domain in full (rest from reference TRBV11-3 and TRBJ2-3): EAGVVQSPRYKIIEKKQPVAFWCNPISGHNTLYWYLQNLGQGPELLIRYENEEAVDDSQLPKDRFSAERLKGVDSTLKIQPAELGDSAVYLCASSAGRTGGPDTQYFGPGTRLTVL.

The chain recombines TRBV4-1 with TRBJ2-5; 9 nucleotides line up with TRBD2. Trimming at V came to 4 bases and at J to 4 bases, leaving 10 bases not matched to a gene. This CDR3 comprises 16 residues. CDR1 and CDR2 from the germline V gene are MGHRA and YSYEKL. The CDR3 DNA is TGCGCCAGCAGCCTCGGACGTAGCGGGAGCGGAGAGACCCAGTACTTC. It specifies CASSLGRSGSGETQYF.

The chain uses TRBV11-3 and TRBJ1-1; D is perhaps TRBD1 (5 bases). Trimming cost V 1 base and J 3 bases, with 6 bases left between them. This CDR3 has 13 residues. Germline V gene lookup returns CDR1 SGHNT and CDR2 YENEEA. DNA of the CDR3: TGTGCCAGCAGCTTAGTAGGGGACACTGAAGCTTTCTTT. Amino acid sequence: CASSLVGDTEAFF.

The chain joins TRBV6-5 to TRBJ2-7; TRBD2 matches at 9 bases. This CDR3 is built from 15 residues. Per the germline V gene, CDR1 is MNHEY and CDR2 is SVGAGI. V was pared by 2 bases and J by 2 bases, with 4 bases of the junction left unmatched. The CDR3 loop reads CASSYGGGGAYEQYF. CDR3 DNA: TGTGCCAGCAGTTACGGCGGCGGGGGGGCCTACGAGCAGTACTTC.

The chain joins TRBV5-6 to TRBJ2-1, with D possibly called TRBD1 or TRBD2 (5 bases each). Between the trimmed V and J ends, which lost 4 bases and 10 bases, there was a span of 24 bases. The germline V gene has CDR1 SGHDT and CDR2 YYEEEE. CDR3 length: 16 amino acids. The CDR3 nucleotides are TGTGCCAGCAGCCCCCGACCGGGACCCTCGCCCTCGGAGCAGTTCTTC. Translating gives CASSPRPGPSPSEQFF.

The V and J genes are TRBV19 and TRBJ1-2, with D possibly being TRBD1 (5 bases). Germline V gives CDR1 LNHDA, CDR2 SQIVND (reference sequence). Trimming took 0 bases from V and 8 from J, leaving 13 bases between them. CDR3 length equals 14 residues. CDR3 bases: TGTGCCAGTAGTATAGATGACAGTGGAAGCGGCTACACCTTC. Translated: CASSIDDSGSGYTF.

This clone came up once. The rearrangement links TRBV5-8 to TRBJ1-4, with 8 bases matching TRBD1. Germline V gene data show CDR1 as SGHTS and CDR2 as YDEGEE. Trimming took 4 bases from V and 4 from J; bases not matched to a gene: 3. The CDR3 has 14 amino acids. The CDR3 bases are TGTGCCAGCAGCCGGACAGGGTATAATGAAAAACTGTTTTTT. Its protein is CASSRTGYNEKLFF.

This clone has a handful of counts. The chain has TRBV11-2 and TRBJ1-3; no clear D. This CDR3 contains 15 residues. The ends were cut back, 4 bases at V and 0 bases at J, with 10 bases in the middle. Germline V gene lookup returns CDR1 SGHAT and CDR2 FQNNGV. CDR3 coding DNA: TGTGCCAGCAGCTCCCGACCCTTCTCTGGAAACACCATATATTTT. Its translation is CASSSRPFSGNTIYF.

This chain links TRBV28 with TRBJ2-7, with 11 bases fitting TRBD2. The CDR3 spans 20 residues. The J segment lost 0 bases and the V segment lost 3 bases, leaving 16 bases of the junction unmatched. Germline CDR1 and CDR2: MDHEN and SYDVKM. CDR3 DNA: TGTGCCAGCAGTTTCGGACTGGCTAGCGGGAGGTTTTGGAGCTCCTACGAGCAGTACTTC. It yields the protein CASSFGLASGRFWSSYEQYF.

The J gene is TRBJ2-7, the V gene TRBV7-2, with 9 bases identical to TRBD2. After removal of 5 bases from V and 1 base from J, the junction contained 3 bases not matched to a gene. CDR1 and CDR2 from the germline V gene are SGHTA and FQGNSA. The CDR3 consists of 14 residues. The chain's CDR3 is CASSHGLASYEQYF. CDR3 DNA: TGTGCCAGCAGCCATGGACTAGCGTCCTACGAGCAGTACTTC.

The genes are TRBV11-2 and TRBJ2-7; unclear D gene. This CDR3 has 14 residues. V shed 1 base and J shed 0 bases, with 7 bases lying between them. Germline V CDR1 and CDR2: SGHAT, FQNNGV. This CDR3 is CASSLGLASYEQYF. As DNA, the CDR3 is TGTGCCAGCAGCTTAGGCCTTGCCTCCTACGAGCAGTACTTC.

The CDR3 nucleotides are TGTGCCAGCAGCCAAGACCCCTACGAGCAGTACTTC. Protein: CASSQDPYEQYF. The gene calls are TRBV3-1 (or the pseudogene TRBV3-2) and TRBJ2-7; D remains unclear. Germline V gene data show CDR1 as LGHDT and CDR2 as YNNKEL (reference sequence). Between the trimmed V and J ends, which lost 0 bases and 2 bases, there was a span of 2 bases. This CDR3 is built from 12 residues.

The chain has TRBV6-5 and TRBJ1-1; 7 nucleotides align to TRBD1. Germline CDR1 reads MNHEY; CDR2 reads SVGAGI. Trimming cost V 0 bases and J 4 bases; bases outside gene matches: 5. The CDR3 extends over 15 amino acids. The CDR3: CASSYSVAGGTEAFF. The CDR3 region has the DNA TGTGCCAGCAGTTACTCTGTGGCAGGGGGCACTGAAGCTTTCTTT.